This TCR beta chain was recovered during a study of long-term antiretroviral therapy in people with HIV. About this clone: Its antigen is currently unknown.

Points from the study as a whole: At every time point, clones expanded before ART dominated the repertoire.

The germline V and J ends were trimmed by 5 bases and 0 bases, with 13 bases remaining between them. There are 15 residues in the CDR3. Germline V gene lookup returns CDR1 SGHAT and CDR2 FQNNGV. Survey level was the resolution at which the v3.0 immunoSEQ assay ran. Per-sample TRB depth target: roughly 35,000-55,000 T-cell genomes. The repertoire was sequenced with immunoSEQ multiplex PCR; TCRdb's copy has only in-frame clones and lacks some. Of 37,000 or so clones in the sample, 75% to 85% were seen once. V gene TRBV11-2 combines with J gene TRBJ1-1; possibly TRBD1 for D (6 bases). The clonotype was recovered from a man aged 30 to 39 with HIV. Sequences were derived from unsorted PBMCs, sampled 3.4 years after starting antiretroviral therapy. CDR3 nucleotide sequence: TGTGCCAGCAGCCTGGACAGCCTCTTGAACACTGAAGCTTTCTTT. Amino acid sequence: CASSLDSLLNTEAFF.